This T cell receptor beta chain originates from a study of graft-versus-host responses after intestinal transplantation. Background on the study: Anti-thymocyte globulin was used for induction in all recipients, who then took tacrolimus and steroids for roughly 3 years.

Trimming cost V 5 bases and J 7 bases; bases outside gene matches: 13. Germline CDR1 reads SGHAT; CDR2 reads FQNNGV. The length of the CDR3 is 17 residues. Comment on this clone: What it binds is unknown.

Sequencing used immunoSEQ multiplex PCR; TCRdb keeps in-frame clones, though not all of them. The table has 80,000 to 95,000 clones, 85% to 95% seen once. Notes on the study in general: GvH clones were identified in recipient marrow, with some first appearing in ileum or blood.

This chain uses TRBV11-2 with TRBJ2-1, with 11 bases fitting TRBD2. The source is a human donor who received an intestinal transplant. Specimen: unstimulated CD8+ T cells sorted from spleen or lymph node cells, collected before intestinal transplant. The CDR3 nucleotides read TGTGCCAGCAGCCCACATCCCGCATCTAGCGGGGGGAATGAGCAGTTCTTC. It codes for CASSPHPASSGGNEQFF.